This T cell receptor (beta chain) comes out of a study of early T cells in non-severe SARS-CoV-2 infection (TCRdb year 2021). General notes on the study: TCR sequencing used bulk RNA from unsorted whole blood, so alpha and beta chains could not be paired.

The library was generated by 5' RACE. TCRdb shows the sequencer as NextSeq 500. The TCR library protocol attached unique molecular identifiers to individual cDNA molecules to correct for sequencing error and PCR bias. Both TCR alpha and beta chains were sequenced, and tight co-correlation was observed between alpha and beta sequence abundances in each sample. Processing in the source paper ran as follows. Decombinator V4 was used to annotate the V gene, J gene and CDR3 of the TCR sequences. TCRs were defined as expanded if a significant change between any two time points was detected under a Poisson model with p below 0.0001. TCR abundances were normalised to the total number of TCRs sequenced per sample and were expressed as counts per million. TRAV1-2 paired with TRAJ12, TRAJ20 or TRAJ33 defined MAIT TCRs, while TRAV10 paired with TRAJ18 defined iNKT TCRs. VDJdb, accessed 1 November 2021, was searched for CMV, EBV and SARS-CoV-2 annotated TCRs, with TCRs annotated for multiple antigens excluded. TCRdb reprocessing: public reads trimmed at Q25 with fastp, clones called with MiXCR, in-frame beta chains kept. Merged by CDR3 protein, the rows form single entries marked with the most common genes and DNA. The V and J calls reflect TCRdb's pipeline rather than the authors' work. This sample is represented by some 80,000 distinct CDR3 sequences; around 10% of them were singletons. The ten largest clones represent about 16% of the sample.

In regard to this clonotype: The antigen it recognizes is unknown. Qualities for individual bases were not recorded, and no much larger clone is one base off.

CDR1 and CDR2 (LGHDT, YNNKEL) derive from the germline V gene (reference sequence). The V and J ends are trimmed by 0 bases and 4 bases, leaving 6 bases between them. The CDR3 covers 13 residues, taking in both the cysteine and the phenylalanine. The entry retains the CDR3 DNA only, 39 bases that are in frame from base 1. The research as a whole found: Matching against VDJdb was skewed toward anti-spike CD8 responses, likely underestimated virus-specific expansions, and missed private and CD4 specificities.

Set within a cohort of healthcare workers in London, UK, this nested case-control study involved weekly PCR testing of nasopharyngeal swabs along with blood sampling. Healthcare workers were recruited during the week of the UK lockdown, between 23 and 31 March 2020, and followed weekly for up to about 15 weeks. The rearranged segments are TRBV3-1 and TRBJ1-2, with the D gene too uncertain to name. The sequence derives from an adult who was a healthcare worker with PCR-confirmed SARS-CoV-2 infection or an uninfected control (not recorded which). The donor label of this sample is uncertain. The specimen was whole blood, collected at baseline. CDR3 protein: CASSQDNIYGYTF. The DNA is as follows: TGTGCCAGCAGCCAAGATAACATCTATGGCTACACCTTC.